This record looks at one T cell receptor beta chain sequence and its context. Some clones are missing from TCRdb's copy, which holds only in-frame ones; the method was immunoSEQ multiplex PCR. The repertoire holds almost 90,000 clones, with about 87% as singletons. The CDR3 runs to 16 residues. The V gene end was trimmed by 5 bases and the J gene end by 2 bases; junction bases not matched to a gene: 11. CDR1 is MNHEY, CDR2 SVGEGT, per germline. This sample stems from a study of blood T cell repertoires in COVID-19. The chain is built from TRBV6-2 or TRBV6-3 and TRBJ2-5; TRBD2 aligns across 7 bases. The clonotype comes from a man older than 75 with acute or convalescent COVID-19. Sequenced: peripheral blood. Here the CDR3 reads CASSPGGAGSQETQYF. CDR3 coding DNA: TGTGCCAGCAGTCCCGGTGGAGCGGGATCACAAGAGACCCAGTACTTC.